One sample yielded the 26 T cell receptor beta chains listed below, sequenced in a study of CD8+CD57+ T cells in acquired aplastic anemia. Genomic DNA provided the template from which TCR beta VDJ and CDR3 profiles were obtained. Via MiXCR, TCRdb re-called the reads, giving one row per CDR3 protein. This table holds just over 400,000 distinct CDR3 sequences, approximately 70% found once. The sequenced sample was sorted CD4+, CD8+, or CD8+CD57+ T cells (not recorded which) from PBMCs. The receptors were gathered from a human donor in good health, serving as a control.

The rearrangement joins TRBV7-3 to TRBJ1-1; D might be TRBD1 (5 bases). CDR1 is SGHTA and CDR2 is FQGTGA in the germline V gene. V lost 2 bases and J 5 bases, leaving 9 bases between the germline ends. The length of the CDR3 is 13 residues. The CDR3 DNA is TGTGCCAGCAGCTTACCGGGGGGGACTGAAGCTTTCTTT. Protein sequence: CASSLPGGTEAFF.

Many counts were recorded for this clonotype. The genes are TRBV4-2 and TRBJ2-7; 10 bases fit TRBD1. J was trimmed by 5 bases and V by 0 bases; bases with no gene match: 10. Germline CDR1 LGHNA, CDR2 YNFKEQ. This CDR3 comprises 17 residues. CDR3 in amino acids: CASSQDKRGDRGNEQYF. The CDR3 nucleotides are TGTGCCAGCAGCCAAGACAAGAGGGGGGACAGGGGCAACGAGCAGTACTTC.

This clonotype appeared a few times. The chain links TRBV29-1 to TRBJ2-7; tentative D call: TRBD1 (6 bases). This CDR3 has 13 residues. In germline, CDR1 is SQVTM, CDR2 ANQGSEA. V was shortened by 6 bases and J by 2 bases, with 14 bases between the two germline ends. The CDR3 spells CSVGAGDAYEQYF. The CDR3 DNA reads TGCAGCGTAGGGGCAGGGGACGCCTACGAGCAGTACTTC.

The chain employs TRBV10-3 and TRBJ1-6, with TRBD1 matching over 8 bases. The CDR3 spans 13 residues. Germline V gives CDR1 ENHRY, CDR2 SYGVKD. Trimming cost V 7 bases and J 6 bases; bases outside gene matches: 2. CDR3 loop: CAITGQVNSPLHF. CDR3 bases: TGTGCCATCACGGGACAGGTTAATTCACCCCTCCACTTT.

This chain uses TRBV7-2 with TRBJ2-2; D remains ambiguous. Germline assignment: CDR1 SGHTA and CDR2 FQGNSA. CDR3 length equals 15 residues. Trimming left V 3 bases short and J 15 bases short, with 23 bases between. As DNA, the CDR3 is TGTGCCAGCAGCTTCTCGTTAGATGATAACTATGGCTTGTTTTTT. Protein product: CASSFSLDDNYGLFF.

This clonotype was seen ten or more times. A read error may explain this, as a much larger clone is one base away. V is TRBV20-1 and J is TRBJ2-7, with 8 bases fitting TRBD2. CDR3 length: 14 amino acids. Germline V lookup: CDR1 DFQATT, CDR2 SNEGSKA (reference sequence). CDR3 in amino acids: CSARGLAQSYERYF. In DNA form, the CDR3 reads TGCAGTGCTAGAGGACTAGCGCAGTCCTACGAGCGGTACTTC.

The rearrangement joins TRBV9 to TRBJ2-5, with D possibly TRBD1 on 6 matching bases. Trimming removed 3 bases at V and 8 bases at J, with 20 bases between. CDR3 length: 15 amino acids. Germline CDR1 SGDLS, CDR2 YYNGEE. The CDR3 here is CASSEQGGDEKTQYF. In DNA, the CDR3 is TGTGCCAGCAGCGAACAGGGTGGGGATGAAAAAACCCAGTACTTC.

Concerning this clonotype: Likely a read error: the CDR3 ends without its conserved phenylalanine or tryptophan. The chain is built from TRBV7-2 and TRBJ1-2; D unclear. Germline values: CDR1 SGHTA, CDR2 FQGNSA. The length of the CDR3 is 13 residues. The CDR3, as DNA: TGCGCCAGCAGCGCCCGCGGGTTGGATTGCTACACCTTG. Protein: CASSARGLDCYTL.

The count of this clonotype is one. The CDR3 loop reads CASSSLGQGGPDEQYF. CDR3 DNA: TGTGCCAGCAGCTCATTGGGACAGGGGGGCCCCGACGAGCAGTACTTC. The V call is TRBV7-2, the J call TRBJ2-7; the match to TRBD1 covers 11 bases. Trimming took 4 bases from V and 5 from J; bases not matched to a gene: 10. Germline V CDR1 and CDR2: SGHTA, FQGNSA. This CDR3 spans 16 amino acids.

On this clonotype itself: The junction does not match germline at one end; this may be a read error. The CDR3 loop reads CGSSLGGAGYNEQF. DNA of the CDR3: TGTGGCAGCAGCTTGGGAGGGGCCGGTTACAATGAGCAGTTT. V gene TRBV7-3 combines with J gene TRBJ1-6, with a tentative D call TRBD1 (5 bases). The CDR3 contains 14 residues. Germline assignment: CDR1 SGHTA and CDR2 FQGTGA.

V and J are TRBV15 and TRBJ1-2; 9 bases fit TRBD1. The CDR3 extends over 13 amino acids. The germline V gene has CDR1 LNHNV and CDR2 YYDKDF (reference sequence). J was trimmed by 10 bases and V by 4 bases; bases with no gene match: 7. As DNA, the CDR3 is TGTGCCACCAGCACGGATGGACAGGGGACCTACACCTTC. Its translation: CATSTDGQGTYTF.

This sequence joins TRBV6-2 or TRBV6-3 and TRBJ2-7; 8 nucleotides line up with TRBD2. The length of the CDR3 is 18 residues. Unmatched junction bases numbered 12, after V lost 2 bases and J lost 0 bases. The germline CDR1 and CDR2 sequences are MNHEY and SVGEGT. CDR3 nucleotide sequence: TGTGCCAGCAGTTACGACGGGGTAGCGGGGCCGTTCTCCTACGAGCAGTACTTC. It specifies CASSYDGVAGPFSYEQYF.

This clonotype was picked up many times. The chain joins TRBV7-8 to TRBJ1-1; no firm D call. CDR3 size: 15 residues. With 0 bases removed from V and 1 base from J, the gap between germline ends came to 9 bases. The germline CDR1 and CDR2 sequences are SGHVS and FQNEAQ. In DNA form, the CDR3 reads TGTGCCAGCAGCTTAGCAGGGCTGGGGAACACTGAAGCTTTCTTT. It translates to CASSLAGLGNTEAFF.

This clonotype was seen many times. The chain carries TRBV12-3 or TRBV12-4 and TRBJ2-1; TRBD2 agrees at 9 bases. The V and J ends lost 5 bases and 8 bases, in that order; junction bases with no gene match: 19. This CDR3 contains 18 residues. CDR3 protein: CASSPTGLGSGGRDEQFF. CDR3 DNA sequence: TGTGCCAGCAGTCCCACAGGTCTCGGGAGCGGGGGGCGGGATGAGCAGTTCTTC.

CDR3 loop: CASSAPGQPNTEAFF. CDR3 nucleotide sequence: TGCGCCAGCAGCGCTCCGGGACAACCGAACACTGAAGCTTTCTTT. This chain connects TRBV5-1 to TRBJ1-1; D perhaps matches TRBD1 (6 bases). V lost 4 bases to trimming and J lost 1 base, with 14 bases between them. Germline assignment: CDR1 SGHRS and CDR2 YFSETQ. The CDR3 has 15 residues.

This clonotype is a singleton in its sample. This chain joins TRBV11-1 and TRBJ2-6, with TRBD1 matching 7 bases. The CDR3 runs 17 residues. With 5 bases clipped from V and 1 base from J, the junction kept 8 bases outside the gene matches. Germline CDR1 and CDR2: SGHAT and FQDESV (reference sequence). The DNA of the CDR3 is TGTGCCAGCAGCGCAACAGGGGTGGGGTCTGGGGCCAACGTCCTGACTTTC. Amino acid sequence: CASSATGVGSGANVLTF.

As to this clonotype: A read error is likely, as this CDR3 ends without the conserved phenylalanine or tryptophan. It is unclear where the CDR3 begins or ends on the DNA, so no DNA is shown, and the CDR3 is as TCRdb lists it. V usage is TRBV2 and J usage is TRBJ1-4; TRBD1 is taken as the D call from the table, unchecked against the DNA. The CDR3 comprises 14 residues, both ends counted. Germline V gene data show CDR1 as SNHLY and CDR2 as FYNNEI. The CDR3 spells CASQGEAGSPPPLL.

Turning to this clonotype: This is likely a read error, given that the CDR3 carries no conserved phenylalanine or tryptophan at its end. It is unclear where the CDR3 begins or ends on the DNA, so no DNA is shown, and the CDR3 is as TCRdb lists it. This chain connects TRBV19 to TRBJ2-6; the table's D call TRBD1 went unverified against the DNA. Germline V gives CDR1 LNHDA, CDR2 SQIVND (reference sequence). The CDR3 spans 14 amino acids, including both terminal residues. CDR3 amino acids: CATRRDRRALFFGV.

This sequence joins TRBV6-5 and TRBJ1-1, with D perhaps TRBD1 (6 bases). CDR1 and CDR2 from the germline V gene are MNHEY and SVGAGI. This CDR3 spans 12 amino acids. Trimming removed 2 bases at V and 11 bases at J, with 12 bases between. CDR3 loop: CASSYVAGGAFF. In nucleotides, the CDR3 is TGTGCCAGCAGTTACGTAGCGGGGGGCGCTTTCTTT.

This chain connects TRBV5-4 to TRBJ2-5; possibly TRBD1 for D (5 bases). The CDR3 spans 13 residues. V lost 4 bases and J lost 4, with 11 bases in between. Per germline, CDR1 SGHNT and CDR2 YYREEE (reference sequence). The CDR3 loop reads CASSAETVETQYF. The CDR3 region has the DNA TGTGCCAGCAGCGCCGAGACAGTAGAGACCCAGTACTTC.

On this clonotype itself: The germline gene is not matched at one end of the junction; a read error may be the cause. The chain recombines TRBV7-6 with TRBJ1-5; D remains unclear. Germline CDR1 is SGHVS and CDR2 is FNYEAQ. There are 13 residues in the CDR3. The CDR3 sequence: CASGLSDNQPQHF. CDR3 in DNA: TGTGCCAGCGGCTTGAGCGACAATCAGCCCCAGCATTTT.

About this clonotype: The junction and the germline gene differ at one end; a read error may be behind it. The chain links TRBV7-2 to TRBJ2-4; the match to TRBD2 covers 16 bases. In germline, CDR1 is SGHTA, CDR2 FQGNSA. This CDR3 region has 17 residues. CDR3 sequence (DNA): TGTGCCAGCAGCTCCGGGACTAGCGGGGGGGCAGAGAACATTCAGTGCTTC. This gives the protein CASSSGTSGGAENIQCF.

The rearrangement links TRBV6-2 or TRBV6-3 to TRBJ2-3; 8 bases are a match to TRBD2. This CDR3 is 16 amino acids long. Germline CDR1 MNHEY, CDR2 SVGEGT. The junction had 12 bases not matched to a gene; V was cut back by 5 bases and J by 5 bases. This CDR3 reads CASSRGGLDTKDTQYF. DNA of the CDR3: TGTGCCAGCAGTCGAGGGGGACTAGACACGAAAGATACGCAGTATTTT.

This clonotype was seen just once. The rearrangement joins TRBV5-1 to TRBJ2-3; perhaps TRBD2 as D (6 bases). The V and J ends lost 4 bases and 9 bases respectively, with 18 bases between them. Germline loops: CDR1 SGHRS, CDR2 YFSETQ. The CDR3 contains 14 residues. The chain's CDR3 is CASSAAGGGRTQYF. The CDR3 coding sequence is TGCGCCAGCAGCGCGGCAGGTGGAGGGAGAACGCAGTATTTT.

V gene TRBV5-1 combines with J gene TRBJ1-1; TRBD1 matches 7 bases. The germline V gene has CDR1 SGHRS and CDR2 YFSETQ. The CDR3 loop spans 13 amino acids. V gave up 0 bases and J gave up 10 bases; unmatched junction bases: 6. The CDR3 sequence: CASSLAGEGAAFF. The CDR3 region has the DNA TGCGCCAGCAGCTTGGCTGGGGAGGGGGCAGCTTTCTTT. The full variable domain, in which reference TRBV5-1 and TRBJ1-1 provide the parts outside the CDR3, is KAGVTQTPRYLIKTRGQQVTLSCSPISGHRSVSWYQQTPGQGLQFLFEYFSETQRNKGNFPGRFSGRQFSNSRSEMNVSTLELGDSALYLCASSLAGEGAAFFGQGTRLTVV.

On this clonotype: A much larger clonotype is one base distant, so this may be a read error. The chain combines TRBV4-3 with TRBJ1-4; TRBD1 might be the D (6 bases). The germline CDR1 and CDR2 sequences are LGHNA and YSLEER. This CDR3 is built from 15 residues. V dropped 5 bases and J dropped 3 bases, with 13 bases sitting between them. The CDR3 loop reads CASSERGLANEKLFF. Written as DNA, the CDR3 is TGCGCCAGCAGCGAACGGGGGCTGGCTAATGAAAAACTGTTTTTT.